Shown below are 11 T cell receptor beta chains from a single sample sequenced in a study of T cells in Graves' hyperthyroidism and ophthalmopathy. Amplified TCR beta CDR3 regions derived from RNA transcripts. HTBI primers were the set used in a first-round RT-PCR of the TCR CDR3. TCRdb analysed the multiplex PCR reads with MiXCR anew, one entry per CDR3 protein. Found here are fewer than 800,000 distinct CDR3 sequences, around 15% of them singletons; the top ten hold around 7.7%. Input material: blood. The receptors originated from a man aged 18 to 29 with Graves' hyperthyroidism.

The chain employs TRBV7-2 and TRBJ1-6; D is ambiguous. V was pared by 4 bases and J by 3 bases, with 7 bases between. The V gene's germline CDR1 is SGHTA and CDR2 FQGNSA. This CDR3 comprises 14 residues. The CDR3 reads CASSSYLYNSPLHF. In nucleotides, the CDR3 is TGTGCCAGCAGCTCTTACCTCTATAATTCACCCCTCCACTTT.

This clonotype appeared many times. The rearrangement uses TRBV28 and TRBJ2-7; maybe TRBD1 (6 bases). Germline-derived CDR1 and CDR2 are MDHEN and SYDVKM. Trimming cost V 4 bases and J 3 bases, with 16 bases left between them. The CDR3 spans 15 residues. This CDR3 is CASSSSGTPIYEQYF. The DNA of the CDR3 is TGTGCCAGCAGTTCGTCCGGGACACCTATCTACGAGCAGTACTTC. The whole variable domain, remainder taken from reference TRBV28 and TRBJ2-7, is DVKVTQSSRYLVKRTGEKVFLECVQDMDHENMFWYRQDPGLGLRLIYFSYDVKMKEKGDIPEGYSVSREKKERFSLILESASTNQTSMYLCASSSSGTPIYEQYFGPGTRLTVT.

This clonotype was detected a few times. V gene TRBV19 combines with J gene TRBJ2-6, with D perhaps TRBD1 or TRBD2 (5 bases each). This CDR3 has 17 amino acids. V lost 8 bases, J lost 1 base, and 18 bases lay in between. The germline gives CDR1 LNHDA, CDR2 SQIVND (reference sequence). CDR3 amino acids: CASFPGAWISGANVLTF. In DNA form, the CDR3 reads TGTGCCAGTTTCCCCGGGGCATGGATTTCTGGGGCCAACGTCCTGACTTTC.

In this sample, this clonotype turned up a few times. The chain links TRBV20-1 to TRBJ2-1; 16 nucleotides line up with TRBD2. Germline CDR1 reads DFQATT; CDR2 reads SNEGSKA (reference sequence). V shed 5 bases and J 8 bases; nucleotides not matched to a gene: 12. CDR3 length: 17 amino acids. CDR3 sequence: CSAPGTSGRALRDEQFF. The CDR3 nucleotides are TGCAGTGCTCCCGGGACTAGCGGGAGGGCCCTCCGCGATGAGCAGTTCTTC.

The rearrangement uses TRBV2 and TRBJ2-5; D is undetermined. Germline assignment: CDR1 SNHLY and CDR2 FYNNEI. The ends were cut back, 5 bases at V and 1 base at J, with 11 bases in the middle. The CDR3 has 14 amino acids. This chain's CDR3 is CASSSYRSQETQYF. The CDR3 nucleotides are TGTGCCAGCAGTTCATACCGAAGCCAAGAGACCCAGTACTTC.

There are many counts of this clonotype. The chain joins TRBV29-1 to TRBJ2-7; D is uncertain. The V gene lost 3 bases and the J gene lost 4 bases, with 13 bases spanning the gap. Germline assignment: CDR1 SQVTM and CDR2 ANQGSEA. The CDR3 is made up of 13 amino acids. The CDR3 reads CSVDGGVPYEQYF. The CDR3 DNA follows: TGCAGCGTTGATGGTGGAGTCCCTTACGAGCAGTACTTC.

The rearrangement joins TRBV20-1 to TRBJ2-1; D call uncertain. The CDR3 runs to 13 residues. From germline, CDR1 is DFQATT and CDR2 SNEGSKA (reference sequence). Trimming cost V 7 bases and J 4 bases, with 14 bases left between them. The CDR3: CSVATDLYNEQFF. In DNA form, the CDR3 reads TGCAGTGTCGCAACGGACCTTTACAATGAGCAGTTCTTC.

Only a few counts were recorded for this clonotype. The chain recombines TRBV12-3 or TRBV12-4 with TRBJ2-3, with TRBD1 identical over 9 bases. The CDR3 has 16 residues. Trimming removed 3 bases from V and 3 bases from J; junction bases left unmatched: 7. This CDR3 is CASSFTGDRETDTQYF. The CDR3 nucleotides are TGTGCCAGCAGTTTTACAGGGGACAGGGAGACAGATACGCAGTATTTT.

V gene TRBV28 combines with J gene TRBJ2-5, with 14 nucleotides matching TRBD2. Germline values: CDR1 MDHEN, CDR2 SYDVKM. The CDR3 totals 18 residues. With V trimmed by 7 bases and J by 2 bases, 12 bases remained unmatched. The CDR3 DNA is TGTGCCAGCACCCCAGAGGGACTAGCGGGAGCTACGCAAGAGACCCAGTACTTC. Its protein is CASTPEGLAGATQETQYF.

CDR3 loop: CASSLSSGSGSLEYF. The CDR3 nucleotides read TGTGCCAGCAGCTTATCGTCCGGGAGCGGGAGTTTAGAGTACTTC. This chain uses TRBV11-2 with TRBJ2-5; 8 nucleotides line up with TRBD2. Germline V CDR1 and CDR2: SGHAT, FQNNGV. J lost 12 bases, V lost 2 bases, and 14 bases had no gene match. This CDR3 is built from 15 residues.

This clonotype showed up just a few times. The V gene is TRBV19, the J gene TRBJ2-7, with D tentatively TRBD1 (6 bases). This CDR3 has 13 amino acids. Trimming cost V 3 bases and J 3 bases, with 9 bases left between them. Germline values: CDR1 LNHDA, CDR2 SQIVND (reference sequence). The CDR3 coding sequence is TGTGCCAGTAGTATGCTACAGGGCTACGAGCAGTACTTC. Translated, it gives CASSMLQGYEQYF. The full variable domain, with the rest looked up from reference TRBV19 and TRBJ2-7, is DGGITQSPKYLFRKEGQNVTLSCEQNLNHDAMYWYRQDPGQGLRLIYYSQIVNDFQKGDIAEGYSVSREKKESFPLTVTSAQKNPTAFYLCASSMLQGYEQYFGPGTRLTVT.